This TCR beta chain was captured in a study of T-cell memory formation after mild COVID-19. Overall study findings and caveats: Contracting CD4+ clones were located mainly in CM and EM, and CD8+ clones in EMRA.

This clonotype was seen only a few times. The antigen is undetermined. TCRalpha and TCRbeta libraries used 5'RACE with constant-segment primers and UMIs. TCRdb reprocessed the 5' RACE reads with MiXCR, giving one entry per CDR3 protein. The profile shows around 53,000 distinct CDR3 sequences, more than 10% of them singletons. This receptor was obtained from a man between 18 and 35 years old who had mild COVID-19 (a few samples of this study predate the infection). Cell type and time point are not known. The sequenced sample consisted of PBMCs or a T cell subset sorted from them (not recorded which).

The CDR3 sequence is CASSQVRGNDYGYTF. DNA for the CDR3: TGCGCCAGCAGCCAAGTTAGGGGGAATGACTATGGCTACACCTTC. The chain carries TRBV4-3 and TRBJ1-2, with D perhaps TRBD1 (6 bases). V lost 1 base and J lost 3, with 12 bases in between. In germline, CDR1 is LGHNA, CDR2 YSLEER. The CDR3 contains 15 residues.